A single T cell receptor beta chain is shown here with its context. In the original processing: Estimated nucleated cell counts came from reference gene primer amplification. The repertoire was sequenced with immunoSEQ multiplex PCR; TCRdb's copy has only in-frame clones and lacks some. The DNA gave D and trimming, while V, J and clone size come from that table. The sample shows approximately 220,000 clones, roughly nine tenths of them seen only once. The sample belongs to a study of blood T cell repertoires in COVID-19. The overall study: PBMCs, B-cell-depleted T cells, or T cells provided the cDNA or gDNA that made up the material.

The germline CDR1 and CDR2 sequences are KGHDR and SFDVKD. CDR3 length: 16 residues. The germline V and J ends were trimmed by 1 base and 2 bases, with 13 bases remaining between them. The gene calls are TRBV24-1 and TRBJ2-5; D is perhaps TRBD1 (6 bases). The sequenced sample was peripheral blood. This clonotype originated in a man aged 40-49 years with acute or convalescent COVID-19. The CDR3 DNA is TGTGCCACCAGTGATTTTGCTAGGCAGGGGCAAGAGACCCAGTACTTC. The encoded protein is CATSDFARQGQETQYF.